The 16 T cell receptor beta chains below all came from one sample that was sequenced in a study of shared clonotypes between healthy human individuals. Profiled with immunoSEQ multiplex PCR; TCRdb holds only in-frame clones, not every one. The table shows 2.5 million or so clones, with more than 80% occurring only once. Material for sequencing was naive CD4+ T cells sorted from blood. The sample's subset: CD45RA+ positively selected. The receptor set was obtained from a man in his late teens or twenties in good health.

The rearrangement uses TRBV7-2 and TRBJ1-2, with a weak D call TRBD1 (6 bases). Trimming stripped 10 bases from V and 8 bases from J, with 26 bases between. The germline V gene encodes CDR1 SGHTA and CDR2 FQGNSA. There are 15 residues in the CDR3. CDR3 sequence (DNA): TGTGCCACCTTAGGACAGTCACCCCGTTGGGCAGGCTACACCTTC. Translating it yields CATLGQSPRWAGYTF.

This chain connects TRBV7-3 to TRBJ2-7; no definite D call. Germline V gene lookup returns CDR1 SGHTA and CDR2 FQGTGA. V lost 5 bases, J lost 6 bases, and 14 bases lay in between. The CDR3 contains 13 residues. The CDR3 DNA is TGTGCCAGCAGCCCTCACCTGTCGGGCGAGCAGTACTTC. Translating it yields CASSPHLSGEQYF.

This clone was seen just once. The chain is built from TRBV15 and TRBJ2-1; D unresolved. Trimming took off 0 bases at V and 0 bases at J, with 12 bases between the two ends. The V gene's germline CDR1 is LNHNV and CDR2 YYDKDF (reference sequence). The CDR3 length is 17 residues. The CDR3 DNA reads TGTGCCACCAGCAGAGATGTAGTCCCCTCCTCCTACAATGAGCAGTTCTTC. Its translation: CATSRDVVPSSYNEQFF.

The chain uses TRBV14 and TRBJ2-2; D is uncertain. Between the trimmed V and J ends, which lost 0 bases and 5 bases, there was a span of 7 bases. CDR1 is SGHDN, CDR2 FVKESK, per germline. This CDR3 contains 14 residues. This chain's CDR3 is CASSQDLRTGELFF. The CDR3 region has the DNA TGTGCCAGCAGCCAAGATCTGAGAACCGGGGAGCTGTTTTTT.

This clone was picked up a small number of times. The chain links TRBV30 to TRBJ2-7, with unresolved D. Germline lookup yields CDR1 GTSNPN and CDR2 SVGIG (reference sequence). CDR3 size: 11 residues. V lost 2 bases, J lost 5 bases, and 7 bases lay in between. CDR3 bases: TGTGCCTGGAGTCCTCTCGACGAGCAGTACTTC. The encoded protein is CAWSPLDEQYF.

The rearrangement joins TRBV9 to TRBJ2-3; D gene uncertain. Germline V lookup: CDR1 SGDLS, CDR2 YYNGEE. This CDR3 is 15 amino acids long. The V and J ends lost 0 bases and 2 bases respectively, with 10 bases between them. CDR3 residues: CASSVDGHNTDTQYF. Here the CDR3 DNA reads TGTGCCAGCAGCGTAGACGGCCATAACACAGATACGCAGTATTTT.

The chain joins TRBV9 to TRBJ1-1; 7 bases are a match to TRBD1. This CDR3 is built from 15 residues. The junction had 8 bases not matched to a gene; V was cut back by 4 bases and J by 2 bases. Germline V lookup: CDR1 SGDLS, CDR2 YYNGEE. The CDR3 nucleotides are TGTGCCAGCAGCCAACAGGGGATTAGTAACACTGAAGCTTTCTTT. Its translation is CASSQQGISNTEAFF.

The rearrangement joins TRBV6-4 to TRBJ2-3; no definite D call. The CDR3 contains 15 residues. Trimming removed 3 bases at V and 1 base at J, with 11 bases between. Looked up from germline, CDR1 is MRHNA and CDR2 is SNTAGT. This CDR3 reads CASSETGLRTDTQYF. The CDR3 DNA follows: TGTGCCAGCAGTGAAACGGGTCTTCGCACAGATACGCAGTATTTT.

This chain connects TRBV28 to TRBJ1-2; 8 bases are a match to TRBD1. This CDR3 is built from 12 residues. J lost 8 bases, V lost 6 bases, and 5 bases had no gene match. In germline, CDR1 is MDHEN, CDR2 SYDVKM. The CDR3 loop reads CASSLQGEGYTF. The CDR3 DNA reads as TGTGCCAGCAGCCTACAGGGGGAAGGCTACACCTTC.

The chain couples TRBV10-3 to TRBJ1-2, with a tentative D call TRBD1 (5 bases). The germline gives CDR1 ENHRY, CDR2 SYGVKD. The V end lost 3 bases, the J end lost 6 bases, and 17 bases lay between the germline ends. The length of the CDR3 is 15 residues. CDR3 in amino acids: CAISDSDTQKDGYTF. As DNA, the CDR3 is TGTGCCATCAGTGACTCGGACACGCAAAAAGATGGCTACACCTTC.

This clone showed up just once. CDR3 amino acids: CASSYSPPYNGYTF. CDR3 nucleotides: TGTGCCAGCAGTTACTCCCCGCCCTATAATGGCTACACCTTC. V is TRBV6-5 and J is TRBJ1-2; D is uncertain. Germline V CDR1 and CDR2: MNHEY, SVGAGI. The CDR3 extends over 14 amino acids. The V end lost 0 bases, the J end lost 6 bases, and 11 bases lay between the germline ends.

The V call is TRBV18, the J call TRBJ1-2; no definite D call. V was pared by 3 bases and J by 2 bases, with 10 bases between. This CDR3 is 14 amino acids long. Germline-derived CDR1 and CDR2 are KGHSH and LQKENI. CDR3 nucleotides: TGTGCCAGCTCACCCTCCCCTCAGAACTATGGCTACACCTTC. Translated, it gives CASSPSPQNYGYTF.

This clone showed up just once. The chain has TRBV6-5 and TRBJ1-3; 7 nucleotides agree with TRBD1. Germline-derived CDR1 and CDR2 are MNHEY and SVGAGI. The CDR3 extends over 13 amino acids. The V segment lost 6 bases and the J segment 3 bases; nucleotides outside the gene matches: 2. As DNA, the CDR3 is TGTGCCAGCAGGCAGGGGGATGGAAACACCATATATTTT. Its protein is CASRQGDGNTIYF.

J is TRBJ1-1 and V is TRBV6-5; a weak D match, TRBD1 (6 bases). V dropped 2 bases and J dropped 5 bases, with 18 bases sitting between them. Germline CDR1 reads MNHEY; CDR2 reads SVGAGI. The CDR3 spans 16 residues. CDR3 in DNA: TGTGCCAGCAGTTACCAGCGCCCCGCGAGGGGGACTGAAGCTTTCTTT. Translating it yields CASSYQRPARGTEAFF.

In DNA, the CDR3 is TGTGCCAGTAGTCGGACAGGGGGCAAGTATGGCTACACCTTC. This sequence encodes CASSRTGGKYGYTF. V gene TRBV19 combines with J gene TRBJ1-2; 11 bases are shared with TRBD1. Trimming at V came to 5 bases and at J to 5 bases, leaving 4 bases not matched to a gene. Germline V gene sequence: CDR1 LNHDA, CDR2 SQIVND (reference sequence). There are 14 residues in the CDR3.

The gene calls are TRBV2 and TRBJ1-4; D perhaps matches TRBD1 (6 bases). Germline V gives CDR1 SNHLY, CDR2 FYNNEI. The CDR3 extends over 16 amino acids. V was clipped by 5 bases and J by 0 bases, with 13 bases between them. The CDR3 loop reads CASSPWTAATNEKLFF. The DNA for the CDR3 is TGTGCCAGCAGTCCATGGACAGCTGCAACTAATGAAAAACTGTTTTTT.